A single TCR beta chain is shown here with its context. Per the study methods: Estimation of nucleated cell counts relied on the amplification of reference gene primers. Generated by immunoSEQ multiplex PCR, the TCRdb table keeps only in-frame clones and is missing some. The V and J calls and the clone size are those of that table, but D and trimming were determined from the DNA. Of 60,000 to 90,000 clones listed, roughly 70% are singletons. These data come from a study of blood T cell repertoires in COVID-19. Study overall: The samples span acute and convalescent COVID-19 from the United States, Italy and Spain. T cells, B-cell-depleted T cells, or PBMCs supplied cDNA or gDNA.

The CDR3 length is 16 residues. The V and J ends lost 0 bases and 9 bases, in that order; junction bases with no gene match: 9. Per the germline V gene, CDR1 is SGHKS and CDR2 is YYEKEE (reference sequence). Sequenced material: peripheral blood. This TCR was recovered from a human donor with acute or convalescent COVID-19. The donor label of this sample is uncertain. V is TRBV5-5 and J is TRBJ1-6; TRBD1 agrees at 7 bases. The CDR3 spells CASSLAAGRGFSPLHF. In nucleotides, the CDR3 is TGTGCCAGCAGCTTGGCGGCGGGCAGGGGGTTTTCACCCCTCCACTTT.